These 30 T cell receptor beta chains originate from one sample sequenced in a study of T cell responses to AZD1222 COVID-19 vaccine. Method: immunoSEQ multiplex PCR; TCRdb's copy keeps in-frame clones and lacks some. The sample consists of approximately 200,000 clones, approximately 86% of them appearing once. The source material was peripheral blood, sampled on day 0 of AZD1222 vaccination. These receptors originate from an adult in good health.

V gene TRBV27 combines with J gene TRBJ2-7; TRBD1 aligns across 9 bases. V shed 5 bases and J 5 bases; nucleotides not matched to a gene: 13. The CDR3 contains 16 residues. The germline V gene encodes CDR1 MNHEY and CDR2 SMNVEV (reference sequence). The CDR3 protein is CASSPSGGQGNHEQYF. CDR3 sequence (DNA): TGTGCCAGCAGTCCCTCGGGAGGACAGGGGAACCACGAGCAGTACTTC.

DNA of the CDR3: TGTGCCTGGAGTCGAACGGATGGACGCGGGTACCGGGGAGAGCTGTTTTTT. Translated, it gives CAWSRTDGRGYRGELFF. The rearrangement joins TRBV30 to TRBJ2-2; the D gene is possibly TRBD2 (5 bases). Trimming took 2 bases from V and 11 from J, leaving 27 bases between them. This CDR3 comprises 17 residues. The germline V gene encodes CDR1 GTSNPN and CDR2 SVGIG (reference sequence).

The V gene is TRBV5-1, the J gene TRBJ1-3; 10 nucleotides agree with TRBD1. The CDR3 consists of 16 residues. Germline values: CDR1 SGHRS, CDR2 YFSETQ. V was clipped by 4 bases and J by 2 bases; unmatched bases: 6. The CDR3, as DNA: TGCGCCAGCAGCCGATCCGGGACAGGGGCTGGAAACACCATATATTTT. As protein: CASSRSGTGAGNTIYF.

The DNA for the CDR3 is TGTGCCAGCAGCTCCGGACTAGCGGGGGGTGGTAGCACAGATACGCAGTATTTT. Encoded protein: CASSSGLAGGGSTDTQYF. V gene TRBV5-4 combines with J gene TRBJ2-3, with 14 bases that match TRBD2. The V and J ends lost 3 bases and 0 bases, in that order; junction bases with no gene match: 6. There are 18 residues in the CDR3. In germline, CDR1 is SGHNT, CDR2 YYREEE (reference sequence).

This chain connects TRBV19 to TRBJ1-6; D ambiguous. The germline V gene has CDR1 LNHDA and CDR2 SQIVND (reference sequence). This CDR3 is 15 amino acids long. V was trimmed by 3 bases and J by 8 bases, leaving 14 bases between them. CDR3 loop: CASSIFLKDDSPLHF. CDR3 in DNA: TGTGCCAGTAGTATTTTCCTCAAGGATGATTCACCCCTCCACTTT.

The chain couples TRBV5-5 to TRBJ1-1; no clear D. The CDR3 covers 15 residues. Trimming cost V 4 bases and J 8 bases, with 21 bases left between them. CDR1 SGHKS and CDR2 YYEKEE come from the germline V gene (reference sequence). CDR3 loop: CASSGQPTGIAEAFF. The CDR3 nucleotides are TGTGCCAGCAGCGGCCAACCGACCGGAATTGCCGAAGCTTTCTTT.

This sequence joins TRBV6-5 and TRBJ2-7, with D uncertain. Trimming took off 0 bases at V and 0 bases at J, with 12 bases between the two ends. Germline lookup yields CDR1 MNHEY and CDR2 SVGAGI. The CDR3 spans 16 residues. CDR3 protein: CASSYSRIRSSYEQYF. CDR3 DNA sequence: TGTGCCAGCAGTTACTCGAGGATCAGGTCCTCCTACGAGCAGTACTTC.

A few counts support this clone. The chain couples TRBV7-2 to TRBJ2-7, with TRBD2 as a possible D gene (7 bases). Per the germline V gene, CDR1 is SGHTA and CDR2 is FQGNSA. V was pared by 2 bases and J by 2 bases, with 22 bases between. The length of the CDR3 is 18 residues. In nucleotides, the CDR3 is TGTGCCAGCAGCTTAATGGGGGGGGCCATTATATATGCCTACGAGCAGTACTTC. This encodes CASSLMGGAIIYAYEQYF. Using reference TRBV7-2 and TRBJ2-7 for the parts outside the CDR3, the full variable domain is GAGVSQSPSNKVTEKGKDVELRCDPISGHTALYWYRQSLGQGLEFLIYFQGNSAPDKSGLPSDRFSAERTGGSVSTLTIQRTQQEDSAVYLCASSLMGGAIIYAYEQYFGPGTRLTVT.

This clone has a handful of counts. This rearrangement joins TRBV10-2 to TRBJ1-2; tentative D call: TRBD1 (5 bases). Trimming left V 6 bases short and J 7 bases short, with 18 bases between. Germline CDR1 and CDR2: WSHSY and SAAADI. The CDR3 has 14 residues. DNA of the CDR3: TGCGCCAGCAGCCCGACAGCCTATTCGGGTGGCTACACCTTC. It is translated as CASSPTAYSGGYTF.

V usage is TRBV6-5 and J usage is TRBJ1-2; 10 bases agree with TRBD1. Germline lookup yields CDR1 MNHEY and CDR2 SVGAGI. The trim removed 6 bases at V and 2 bases at J, leaving 3 bases unmatched. This CDR3 spans 14 amino acids. CDR3 bases: TGTGCCAGCAGGAGGGGACAGGGGAACTATGGCTACACCTTC. This translates into CASRRGQGNYGYTF.

The J gene is TRBJ2-5, the V gene TRBV7-7, with TRBD1 identical over 7 bases. Germline CDR1 reads SSHAT; CDR2 reads FNYEAQ (reference sequence). The CDR3 has 13 residues. J was trimmed by 4 bases and V by 5 bases; bases with no gene match: 4. This chain's CDR3 is CASSTGVGETQYF. Written as DNA, the CDR3 is TGTGCCAGCAGCACAGGGGTAGGAGAGACCCAGTACTTC.

This clone was recorded only once. This chain connects TRBV9 to TRBJ1-6, with 8 bases lining up with TRBD1. CDR1 and CDR2 (germline): SGDLS, YYNGEE. The CDR3 is made up of 15 amino acids. Unmatched junction bases numbered 4, after V lost 3 bases and J lost 5 bases. The chain's CDR3 is CASSGPGQDNSPLHF. The CDR3 region has the DNA TGTGCCAGCAGCGGCCCGGGACAGGATAATTCACCCCTCCACTTT.

The chain employs TRBV11-2 and TRBJ1-5; D is perhaps TRBD1 (5 bases). This CDR3 is 14 amino acids long. Trimming removed 5 bases at V and 6 bases at J, with 14 bases between. Germline loops: CDR1 SGHAT, CDR2 FQNNGV. CDR3 sequence: CASSPGDGGQPQHF. The CDR3 bases are TGTGCCAGCAGCCCGGGGGATGGGGGTCAGCCCCAGCATTTT.

This chain uses TRBV5-1 with TRBJ2-7; D remains ambiguous. Germline V gene data show CDR1 as SGHRS and CDR2 as YFSETQ. V lost 0 bases to trimming and J lost 5 bases, with 3 bases between them. The CDR3 is 11 residues long. This CDR3 is CASSLVDEQYF. The CDR3 nucleotides read TGCGCCAGCAGCTTGGTGGACGAGCAGTACTTC.

The genes are TRBV9 and TRBJ1-2; weak D call: TRBD1 (5 bases). Trimming pared 0 bases from V and 6 bases from J, leaving 9 bases between. This CDR3 contains 13 residues. Germline CDR1 and CDR2: SGDLS and YYNGEE. The DNA of the CDR3 is TGTGCCAGCAGCGTAGCAGGGTTCAATGGCTACACCTTC. Encoded protein: CASSVAGFNGYTF.

This clone occurred once. J is TRBJ1-3 and V is TRBV7-3, with TRBD1 as a possible D gene (5 bases). CDR1 and CDR2 from the germline V gene are SGHTA and FQGTGA. V lost 4 bases to trimming and J lost 2 bases, with 9 bases between them. The CDR3 covers 14 residues. As DNA, the CDR3 is TGTGCCAGCAGCTCTGCGGGGGCTGGAAACACCATATATTTT. It specifies CASSSAGAGNTIYF.

The chain combines TRBV6-5 with TRBJ2-2; D possibly corresponds to TRBD1 (7 bases). CDR1 is MNHEY, CDR2 SVGAGI, per germline. The V end lost 8 bases, the J end lost 6 bases, and 13 bases lay between the germline ends. The CDR3 runs to 13 residues. CDR3 region: CASRDSGSGELFF. The CDR3 DNA reads as TGTGCCAGCCGGGACAGCGGGTCCGGGGAGCTGTTTTTT.

The chain recombines TRBV9 with TRBJ2-7; 11 nucleotides match TRBD1. Trimming at V came to 4 bases and at J to 7 bases, leaving 7 bases not matched to a gene. This CDR3 comprises 14 residues. In germline, CDR1 is SGDLS, CDR2 YYNGEE. The CDR3 sequence: CASSIRDRGGEQYF. The CDR3 DNA reads TGTGCCAGCAGCATCCGGGACAGGGGGGGAGAGCAGTACTTC.

The V call is TRBV2, the J call TRBJ2-5; D gene uncertain. The V end lost 8 bases, the J end lost 5 bases, and 15 bases lay between the germline ends. Germline values: CDR1 SNHLY, CDR2 FYNNEI. The CDR3 covers 13 residues. CDR3 DNA sequence: TGTGCCAGCGCCATGGGGATTGGGGAGACCCAGTACTTC. This sequence encodes CASAMGIGETQYF.

J is TRBJ1-1 and V is TRBV28; no clear D gene. The V end was cut by 8 bases, the J end by 11 bases, with 21 bases between. The CDR3 length is 13 residues. Germline V gives CDR1 MDHEN, CDR2 SYDVKM. The CDR3 DNA is TGTGCCAGCTCAGGCGCCCTAACCTTCATGGCTTTCTTT. Its protein product is CASSGALTFMAFF.

V usage is TRBV27 and J usage is TRBJ1-1; D is perhaps TRBD1 (5 bases). From germline, CDR1 is MNHEY and CDR2 SMNVEV (reference sequence). V lost 8 bases to trimming and J lost 1 base, with 8 bases between them. This CDR3 comprises 12 residues. The chain's CDR3 is CASWGWNTEAFF. CDR3 coding DNA: TGTGCCAGCTGGGGGTGGAACACTGAAGCTTTCTTT.

V usage is TRBV27 and J usage is TRBJ1-3; D gene uncertain. Germline-derived CDR1 and CDR2 are MNHEY and SMNVEV (reference sequence). Trimming removed 3 bases at V and 2 bases at J, with 5 bases between. The CDR3 runs to 13 residues. This CDR3 is CASSFGPGNTIYF. The CDR3 DNA follows: TGTGCCAGCAGTTTTGGTCCTGGAAACACCATATATTTT.

The chain combines TRBV7-8 with TRBJ1-2, with D unclear. Trimming removed 1 base from V and 0 bases from J, with 12 bases in between. The CDR3 sequence is 16 residues long. Germline-derived CDR1 and CDR2 are SGHVS and FQNEAQ. The CDR3 DNA reads as TGTGCCAGCAGCTTAGGCCCCCCCGGAACTAACTATGGCTACACCTTC. Protein: CASSLGPPGTNYGYTF. The variable domain in full, completed from reference TRBV7-8 and TRBJ1-2, reads GAGVSQSPRYKVAKRGQDVALRCDPISGHVSLFWYQQALGQGPEFLTYFQNEAQLDKSGLPSDRFFAERPEGSVSTLKIQRTQQEDSAVYLCASSLGPPGTNYGYTFGSGTRLTVV.

The rearrangement links TRBV2 to TRBJ2-7; TRBD2 might be the D (6 bases). The CDR3 is 15 amino acids. Germline CDR1 SNHLY, CDR2 FYNNEI. The V end lost 3 bases, the J end lost 0 bases, and 12 bases lay between the germline ends. The CDR3 nucleotides read TGTGCCAGCAGTGATGGTGCAGCGGGCTCCTACGAGCAGTACTTC. Translated, it gives CASSDGAAGSYEQYF.

V and J are TRBV7-3 and TRBJ2-5; D is perhaps TRBD2 (6 bases). There are 13 residues in the CDR3. Trimming shortened V by 8 bases and J by 0 bases, and 10 bases separated the two germline ends. The V gene's germline CDR1 is SGHTA and CDR2 FQGTGA. As DNA, the CDR3 is TGTGCCAGCGCGCGCGGGGACCAAGAGACCCAGTACTTC. The encoded protein is CASARGDQETQYF.

The V and J genes are TRBV9 and TRBJ1-2; TRBD1 matches at 7 bases. CDR1 is SGDLS, CDR2 YYNGEE, per germline. Trimming removed 1 base from V and 0 bases from J; junction bases left unmatched: 3. The CDR3 contains 15 residues. CDR3 amino acids: CASSVTGQPNYGYTF. The CDR3 bases are TGTGCCAGCAGCGTAACGGGACAGCCTAACTATGGCTACACCTTC.

This clone appeared once. This sequence joins TRBV27 and TRBJ1-3; no reliable D call. Trimming stripped 0 bases from V and 4 bases from J, with 10 bases between. The CDR3 sequence is 15 residues long. CDR1 MNHEY and CDR2 SMNVEV come from the germline V gene (reference sequence). CDR3 DNA: TGTGCCAGCAGTTTATCGGCGTTTGGCGGAAACACCATATATTTT. It codes for CASSLSAFGGNTIYF.

This clone was recorded a few times. The V call is TRBV5-5, the J call TRBJ2-5; perhaps TRBD2 as D (7 bases). Germline V CDR1 and CDR2: SGHKS, YYEKEE (reference sequence). V was pared by 0 bases and J by 4 bases, with 10 bases between. The CDR3 covers 14 residues. CDR3 protein: CASSLEGGRETQYF. Written as DNA, the CDR3 is TGTGCCAGCAGCTTGGAGGGGGGGAGAGAGACCCAGTACTTC.

The rearrangement joins TRBV5-6 to TRBJ1-1; a possible D gene is TRBD1 (5 bases). CDR3 length: 12 residues. Germline lookup yields CDR1 SGHDT and CDR2 YYEEEE. V lost 2 bases and J 12 bases, leaving 14 bases between the germline ends. The CDR3 bases are TGTGCCAGCAGCTTTGGTGGGGGTCTATCTTTCTTT. Its protein product is CASSFGGGLSFF.

The table lists this clone with a few counts. The J gene is TRBJ1-2, the V gene TRBV11-2; tentatively, D is TRBD1 (6 bases). This CDR3 is 13 amino acids long. V was clipped by 1 base and J by 6 bases, with 9 bases between them. The germline CDR1 and CDR2 sequences are SGHAT and FQNNGV. CDR3 region: CASSLGTDHGYTF. In DNA form, the CDR3 reads TGTGCCAGCAGCTTAGGGACAGATCATGGCTACACCTTC.